This T cell receptor (beta chain) appears in the sequencing data of a study of blood T cell repertoires in COVID-19. The CDR3 has 16 amino acids. J gave up 8 bases and V 1 base, and 9 bases lay outside the gene matches. The germline V gene encodes CDR1 SGHVS and CDR2 FQNEAQ. Here immunoSEQ multiplex PCR was the method, and the copy in TCRdb shows in-frame clones only, minus some. The table lists about 370,000 clones, roughly 90% of them singletons. The sequencing sample was made of peripheral blood. J is TRBJ1-3 and V is TRBV7-8; 9 nucleotides agree with TRBD1. This TCR was recovered from a woman in her 30s with COVID-19, enrolled during active disease. Here the CDR3 reads CASSLGLGQGRDTIYF. The DNA for the CDR3 is TGTGCCAGCAGCTTAGGCCTGGGACAGGGTAGGGACACCATATATTTT.